The sequence of this TCR beta chain was determined in a study of blood T cell repertoires in COVID-19. Study overall: The United States, Italy and Spain were the sources of the acute and convalescent COVID-19 samples. T cells, B-cell-depleted T cells, or PBMCs provided the cDNA or gDNA that served as material.

Per the authors' pipeline: Reference gene primer amplification gave nucleated cell count estimates. Clones were sequenced by immunoSEQ multiplex PCR, and TCRdb holds only the in-frame ones, with some missing. V and J calls plus clone size are reproduced from that table; the DNA served to infer D and trimming. The sample lists 110,000 to 150,000 clones; under 80% were seen once. V shed 7 bases, J shed 3 bases, and the junction held 7 bases outside the gene matches. In germline, CDR1 is MNHEY, CDR2 SVGEGT. The CDR3 spans 14 residues. The chain links TRBV6-2 or TRBV6-3 to TRBJ1-1, with 8 bases identical to TRBD1. The sample comprised peripheral blood. The clonotype originates from a man aged 60-69 years with acute or convalescent COVID-19. CDR3 in amino acids: CASTPNRGYTEAFF. The CDR3 bases are TGTGCCAGCACCCCCAACAGGGGGTACACTGAAGCTTTCTTT.